This T cell receptor beta chain was documented in a study of Graves' ophthalmopathy and Graves' hyperthyroidism. The table lists this clonotype with many counts. Amplification of the TCR beta CDR3 regions used RNA transcripts (as template). HTBI-primed first-round RT-PCR preceded second-round multiplex PCR. A single record per CDR3 protein comes from TCRdb applying MiXCR to the multiplex PCR reads. In the table there are about 740,000 distinct CDR3 sequences, around 40% of which are singletons. Sequences were obtained from peripheral blood. This receptor was obtained from an adult man with Graves' ophthalmopathy.

The CDR3 sequence: CSVEGLGNYGYTF. CDR3 nucleotide sequence: TGCAGCGTTGAAGGGTTGGGTAACTATGGCTACACCTTC. The chain has TRBV29-1 and TRBJ1-2; no clear D. Deletions cut 1 base from V and 1 base from J, with 7 bases between. This CDR3 spans 13 amino acids. The germline V gene encodes CDR1 SQVTM and CDR2 ANQGSEA.